The T cell receptor beta chain under discussion was sequenced for a study of blood T cell repertoires in COVID-19. V gave up 4 bases and J gave up 4 bases, with 8 bases separating them. CDR1 is MNHEY and CDR2 is SMNVEV in the germline V gene (reference sequence). The CDR3 is made up of 12 amino acids. Sequenced by immunoSEQ multiplex PCR; TCRdb stores in-frame clones only, minus some. The sample lists some 270,000 clones; under 90% were seen once. Remarks on this clone: Other DNA sequences of this sample code for an identical CDR3.

The sample was PBMCs or T cells enriched from blood (not recorded which). The receptor comes from a woman between 55 and 75 years old who had recovered from COVID-19. The chain uses TRBV27 and TRBJ2-7, with D maybe TRBD1 (5 bases). DNA of the CDR3: TGTGCCAGCAGTTCCAGGGATTACGAGCAGTACTTC. As protein: CASSSRDYEQYF.